This entry lists 10 T cell receptor beta chains sequenced from one sample in a study of patients and donors after allogeneic stem cell transplantation. MiXCR, run by TCRdb on the RT-PCR reads, gives a single entry per CDR3 protein. The table shows 85,000 to 90,000 distinct CDR3 sequences, with around 48% occurring only once. Sequenced input: blood, either unsorted or a sorted T cell fraction (not recorded which). Receptors originate from a human donor who was either an allogeneic HSCT recipient or a stem cell or donor lymphocyte infusion donor (not recorded which). It is not recorded whose cells these are; they may come from a transplant donor.

CDR3 residues: CASSTGPGYSPLHF. CDR3 nucleotide sequence: TGTGCCAGCAGTACGGGACCGGGATATTCACCCCTCCACTTT. The chain couples TRBV12-3 or TRBV12-4 to TRBJ1-6; a weak D match, TRBD1 (5 bases). The CDR3 is 14 amino acids. Trimming took off 5 bases at V and 8 bases at J, with 13 bases between the two ends.

Regarding this clonotype: The CDR3 carries no conserved terminal phenylalanine or tryptophan, so it likely arises from a read error. This chain joins TRBV7-8 and TRBJ1-5; tentatively, D is TRBD1 (5 bases). The ends were cut back, 1 base at V and 5 bases at J, with 9 bases in the middle. The CDR3 loop spans 14 amino acids. Per germline, CDR1 SGHVS and CDR2 FQNEAQ. CDR3 in amino acids: CASSLEAGYQPQHL. CDR3 DNA sequence: TGTGCCAGCAGCTTAGAAGCAGGGTATCAGCCCCAGCATTTG.

There are a few counts of this clonotype. The chain is built from TRBV12-3 or TRBV12-4 and TRBJ1-5, with 9 bases fitting TRBD1. J was trimmed by 6 bases and V by 5 bases; bases with no gene match: 11. The CDR3 covers 16 residues. The CDR3 DNA follows: TGTGCCAGCAGTAAACCGGGACAGGGTTTCGGTCAGCCCCAGCATTTT. The encoded protein is CASSKPGQGFGQPQHF.

This clonotype has a handful of counts. V is TRBV10-3 and J is TRBJ1-3, with TRBD1 matching 9 bases. V gave up 5 bases and J gave up 2 bases; unmatched junction bases: 4. The CDR3 contains 15 residues. Germline CDR1 reads ENHRY; CDR2 reads SYGVKD. The CDR3 sequence is CAISSRTGAGNTIYF. For the CDR3, the DNA is TGTGCCATCAGTTCCCGGACAGGGGCTGGAAACACCATATATTTT.

This clonotype was observed once. This chain joins TRBV7-6 and TRBJ1-1, with D perhaps matching TRBD1 (6 bases). Trimming shortened V by 2 bases and J by 4 bases, and 17 bases separated the two germline ends. Germline V gives CDR1 SGHVS, CDR2 FNYEAQ. The CDR3 covers 16 residues. The CDR3 bases are TGTGCCAGCAGCTTATTCGCAGGGGAGCGGGGCACTGAAGCTTTCTTT. Translated, it gives CASSLFAGERGTEAFF.

In this sample, this clonotype turned up a few times. DNA of the CDR3: TGTGCCAGCAGTCTGGGGGGCGTAGATGGCTACACCTTC. Its protein is CASSLGGVDGYTF. The gene calls are TRBV12-3 or TRBV12-4 and TRBJ1-2; D may be TRBD1 (6 bases). The CDR3 is 13 residues long. Trimming took 5 bases from V and 6 from J, leaving 13 bases between them.

The CDR3 reads CSATGTGGYEQYF. CDR3 in DNA: TGCAGTGCTACCGGGACAGGAGGCTACGAGCAGTACTTC. This chain links TRBV20-1 with TRBJ2-7; 8 positions match TRBD1. The length of the CDR3 is 13 residues. The V gene end was trimmed by 4 bases and the J gene end by 3 bases; junction bases not matched to a gene: 5. Per the germline V gene, CDR1 is DFQATT and CDR2 is SNEGSKA (reference sequence).

J is TRBJ2-3 and V is TRBV14, with a weak D call TRBD2 (5 bases). V shed 4 bases and J shed 0 bases, with 17 bases lying between them. The CDR3 covers 17 residues. Germline loops: CDR1 SGHDN, CDR2 FVKESK. The CDR3: CASSRNRDSWSTDTQYF. For the CDR3, the DNA is TGTGCCAGCAGCCGTAACCGGGATTCATGGAGCACAGATACGCAGTATTTT.

This chain uses TRBV6-5 with TRBJ2-7; D is ambiguous. CDR3 length equals 16 residues. V lost 6 bases to trimming and J lost 0 bases, with 18 bases between them. CDR1 and CDR2 from the germline V gene are MNHEY and SVGAGI. CDR3 amino acids: CASSRGRHFSSYEQYF. The DNA of the CDR3 is TGTGCCAGCAGCCGTGGACGGCACTTCAGCTCCTACGAGCAGTACTTC.

This chain uses TRBV19 with TRBJ2-7; 9 bases align to TRBD2. V shed 3 bases, J shed 3 bases, and the junction held 9 bases outside the gene matches. This CDR3 is 16 amino acids long. Germline V gene lookup returns CDR1 LNHDA and CDR2 SQIVND (reference sequence). In DNA form, the CDR3 reads TGTGCCAGTAGTATTTACGAGGCTAGCGGGATCTACGAGCAGTACTTC. Translating gives CASSIYEASGIYEQYF.